The 19 T cell receptor beta chains reported below all come from one sample, sequenced in a study of OX40 agonist ivuxolimab in advanced cancers. TCRdb's table, derived via immunoSEQ multiplex PCR, lists solely in-frame clones and lacks some. Among fewer than 80,000 clones listed, over 75% were seen once. Sequences were derived from CD4+ or CD8+ T cells sorted from blood, sampled in a trial of the OX40 agonist ivuxolimab. These receptors all come from an adult with an advanced solid tumor such as melanoma, head and neck, liver or kidney cancer.

This clone has a handful of counts. V and J are TRBV19 and TRBJ2-6; D might be TRBD2 (5 bases). The CDR3 is 18 amino acids. V dropped 5 bases and J dropped 0 bases, with 17 bases sitting between them. Germline V gives CDR1 LNHDA, CDR2 SQIVND (reference sequence). The CDR3 DNA reads as TGTGCCAGTAGTCCGACCCCCGGACTGATCTCTGGGGCCAACGTCCTGACTTTC. It specifies CASSPTPGLISGANVLTF.

The chain links TRBV30 to TRBJ1-2, with 7 bases identical to TRBD1. Germline V gene data show CDR1 as GTSNPN and CDR2 as SVGIG (reference sequence). With 4 bases clipped from V and 7 bases from J, the junction kept 9 bases outside the gene matches. The CDR3 runs to 13 residues. Written as DNA, the CDR3 is TGTGCCTGGACTGACAGGGTAGGGGTTGGCTACACCTTC. Encoded protein: CAWTDRVGVGYTF.

In its sample, this clone was seen once. The rearrangement joins TRBV7-9 to TRBJ1-1; D not resolved. With 3 bases removed from V and 1 base from J, the gap between germline ends came to 12 bases. The germline CDR1 and CDR2 sequences are SEHNR and FQNEAQ (reference sequence). The CDR3 spans 15 residues. The CDR3: CASSFVVGENTEAFF. The CDR3 DNA reads TGTGCCAGCAGCTTCGTGGTCGGGGAGAACACTGAAGCTTTCTTT.

This chain joins TRBV27 and TRBJ2-7; D tentatively reads TRBD1 or TRBD2 (5 bases each). Trimming took off 1 base at V and 5 bases at J, with 18 bases between the two ends. Germline assignment: CDR1 MNHEY and CDR2 SMNVEV (reference sequence). The CDR3 extends over 16 amino acids. CDR3 in DNA: TGTGCCAGCAGTTTATTATTATCAGGGAGCGGACACGAGCAGTACTTC. It codes for CASSLLLSGSGHEQYF.

V usage is TRBV6-5 and J usage is TRBJ2-7, with 10 bases aligning to TRBD1. The CDR3 length is 13 residues. Germline trimming cut 6 bases from V and 5 bases from J; bases unmatched to any gene: 4. Germline CDR1 is MNHEY and CDR2 is SVGAGI. The CDR3 protein is CASRRQGADEQYF. The CDR3 DNA reads TGTGCCAGCAGACGACAGGGGGCGGACGAGCAGTACTTC.

The V call is TRBV5-1, the J call TRBJ2-5; D perhaps matches TRBD2 (5 bases). Per the germline V gene, CDR1 is SGHRS and CDR2 is YFSETQ. Between the trimmed V and J ends, which lost 2 bases and 5 bases, there was a span of 19 bases. This CDR3 contains 16 residues. The CDR3 sequence: CASSFGRGPRLETQYF. The DNA of the CDR3 is TGCGCCAGCAGCTTCGGACGCGGGCCTCGTTTGGAGACCCAGTACTTC.

The chain uses TRBV4-3 and TRBJ2-7; perhaps D is TRBD1 or TRBD2 (5 bases each). CDR3 size: 14 residues. In germline, CDR1 is LGHNA, CDR2 YSLEER. V was clipped by 1 base and J by 1 base, with 8 bases between them. Here the CDR3 DNA reads TGCGCCAGCAGCCAAGGGGACGGGTCCTACGAGCAGTACTTC. This gives the protein CASSQGDGSYEQYF.

In this sample, this clone turned up once. The chain links TRBV27 to TRBJ2-7; TRBD1 is a possible D gene (5 bases). This CDR3 is built from 16 residues. V dropped 0 bases and J dropped 0 bases, with 12 bases sitting between them. Germline V gene lookup returns CDR1 MNHEY and CDR2 SMNVEV (reference sequence). The CDR3 DNA reads as TGTGCCAGCAGTTTATCGGGGCTCCCCAGCTCCTACGAGCAGTACTTC. Protein product: CASSLSGLPSSYEQYF.

The DNA of the CDR3 is TGTGCCAGCAGCCCTTTAGTGAACACTGAAGCTTTCTTT. Its translation is CASSPLVNTEAFF. The chain joins TRBV7-9 to TRBJ1-1; D is unclear. The CDR3 consists of 13 residues. Trimming left V 5 bases short and J 0 bases short, with 7 bases between. Per germline, CDR1 SEHNR and CDR2 FQNEAQ (reference sequence).

The J gene is TRBJ1-2, the V gene TRBV19; maybe TRBD1 (6 bases). V dropped 3 bases and J dropped 4 bases, with 12 bases sitting between them. Germline CDR1 reads LNHDA; CDR2 reads SQIVND (reference sequence). CDR3 size: 14 residues. CDR3 amino acids: CASSIPGGTYGYTF. The DNA for the CDR3 is TGTGCCAGTAGTATTCCGGGGGGCACCTATGGCTACACCTTC.

The chain has TRBV6-1 and TRBJ1-1, with D perhaps TRBD1 (6 bases). This CDR3 has 15 residues. The germline V and J ends were trimmed by 5 bases and 1 base, with 14 bases remaining between them. CDR1 MNHNS and CDR2 SASEGT come from the germline V gene. The CDR3 sequence is CASSIRGVGNTEAFF. CDR3 sequence (DNA): TGTGCCAGCAGTATTAGGGGGGTTGGGAACACTGAAGCTTTCTTT.

The chain recombines TRBV9 with TRBJ2-1; possible D gene TRBD1, 5 bases. V gave up 4 bases and J gave up 2 bases, with 13 bases separating them. Germline CDR1 and CDR2: SGDLS and YYNGEE. CDR3 length: 15 residues. CDR3 sequence reads: CASSPQGEAYNEQFF. The CDR3 nucleotides read TGTGCCAGCAGCCCCCAGGGCGAGGCCTACAATGAGCAGTTCTTC.

The chain combines TRBV13 with TRBJ1-2; D gene ambiguous. Germline assignment: CDR1 PRHDT and CDR2 FYEKMQ (reference sequence). The length of the CDR3 is 13 residues. V dropped 3 bases and J dropped 2 bases, with 7 bases sitting between them. CDR3 in DNA: TGTGCCAGCAGCTTCCCCGACAACTATGGCTACACCTTC. It translates to CASSFPDNYGYTF.

The chain combines TRBV7-9 with TRBJ1-2; 10 nucleotides align to TRBD1. CDR1 SEHNR and CDR2 FQNEAQ come from the germline V gene (reference sequence). V was clipped by 1 base and J by 6 bases; unmatched bases: 5. The CDR3 length is 15 residues. CDR3 in DNA: TGTGCCAGCAGCTTAGGACAGGGGGCAACGGATGGCTACACCTTC. Protein sequence: CASSLGQGATDGYTF.

The chain recombines TRBV9 with TRBJ1-2, with D perhaps matching TRBD1 (5 bases). CDR1 and CDR2 (germline): SGDLS, YYNGEE. The V end was cut by 0 bases, the J end by 4 bases, with 16 bases between. CDR3 length: 16 amino acids. The CDR3 region is CASSVGMGEFLYGYTF. The CDR3 region has the DNA TGTGCCAGCAGCGTAGGAATGGGGGAATTTCTCTATGGCTACACCTTC. Using reference TRBV9 and TRBJ1-2 for the parts outside the CDR3, the full variable domain is DSGVTQTPKHLITATGQRVTLRCSPRSGDLSVYWYQQSLDQGLQFLIQYYNGEERAKGNILERFSAQQFPDLHSELNLSSLELGDSALYFCASSVGMGEFLYGYTFGSGTRLTVV.

J is TRBJ1-5 and V is TRBV30, with D hard to call. This CDR3 has 14 residues. Between the trimmed V and J ends, which lost 5 bases and 3 bases, there was a span of 14 bases. Germline CDR1 is GTSNPN and CDR2 is SVGIG (reference sequence). The CDR3 DNA reads as TGTGCCTGGGCGCTCCGGGGTTACAATCAGCCCCAGCATTTT. Protein product: CAWALRGYNQPQHF.

The chain links TRBV27 to TRBJ1-2; TRBD1 matches at 8 bases. This CDR3 contains 16 residues. CDR1 and CDR2 from the germline V gene are MNHEY and SMNVEV (reference sequence). Trimming cost V 0 bases and J 4 bases; bases outside gene matches: 7. This chain's CDR3 is CASSLSGQGAIYGYTF. As DNA, the CDR3 is TGTGCCAGCAGTTTATCGGGGCAGGGGGCAATCTATGGCTACACCTTC.

The V call is TRBV5-4, the J call TRBJ2-7; 7 bases match TRBD1. Germline values: CDR1 SGHNT, CDR2 YYREEE (reference sequence). With V trimmed by 4 bases and J by 3 bases, 4 bases remained unmatched. The CDR3 loop spans 13 amino acids. The CDR3 region is CASSQGQNYEQYF. In DNA, the CDR3 is TGTGCCAGCAGCCAGGGACAGAACTACGAGCAGTACTTC. The entire variable domain, with the rest obtained from reference TRBV5-4 and TRBJ2-7, is as follows: ETGVTQSPTHLIKTRGQQVTLRCSSQSGHNTVSWYQQALGQGPQFIFQYYREEENGRGNFPPRFSGLQFPNYSSELNVNALELDDSALYLCASSQGQNYEQYFGPGTRLTVT.

The gene calls are TRBV4-1 and TRBJ2-5, with D perhaps matching TRBD2 (7 bases). From germline, CDR1 is MGHRA and CDR2 YSYEKL. Trimming removed 3 bases from V and 5 bases from J, with 13 bases in between. CDR3 length: 14 amino acids. CDR3 sequence: CASSHPGGEETQYF. The CDR3, as DNA: TGCGCCAGCAGCCATCCGGGGGGCGAGGAGACCCAGTACTTC.